The T cell receptor beta chain described here comes from a study of cytomegalovirus exposure and HLA in healthy donors. Overall study findings and caveats: Owing to their indistinguishability, certain V segments, notably TRBV6-2 and TRBV6-3, were excluded.

The J segment lost 1 base and the V segment lost 1 base, leaving 19 bases of the junction unmatched. This CDR3 spans 21 amino acids. Germline V gene sequence: CDR1 SGHDN, CDR2 FVKESK. PCR employed 60 Vbeta and 13 Jbeta primers. This table comes from immunoSEQ multiplex PCR, and its TCRdb copy is limited to in-frame clones, with some not included. The ten most abundant clones cover roughly 3.5% of a sample with 96,000 or so clones. Regarding this clone: Its antigen remains unknown.

The receptor was derived from a woman aged 25-40 years in good health and CMV-seronegative. The sample comprised PBMCs. The chain couples TRBV14 to TRBJ2-1, with 7 bases that match TRBD2. DNA for the CDR3: TGTGCCAGCAGCCAAGCGGGGGAGATCTTTGGGAGGGCAACGTCCTACAATGAGCAGTTCTTC. Protein product: CASSQAGEIFGRATSYNEQFF.